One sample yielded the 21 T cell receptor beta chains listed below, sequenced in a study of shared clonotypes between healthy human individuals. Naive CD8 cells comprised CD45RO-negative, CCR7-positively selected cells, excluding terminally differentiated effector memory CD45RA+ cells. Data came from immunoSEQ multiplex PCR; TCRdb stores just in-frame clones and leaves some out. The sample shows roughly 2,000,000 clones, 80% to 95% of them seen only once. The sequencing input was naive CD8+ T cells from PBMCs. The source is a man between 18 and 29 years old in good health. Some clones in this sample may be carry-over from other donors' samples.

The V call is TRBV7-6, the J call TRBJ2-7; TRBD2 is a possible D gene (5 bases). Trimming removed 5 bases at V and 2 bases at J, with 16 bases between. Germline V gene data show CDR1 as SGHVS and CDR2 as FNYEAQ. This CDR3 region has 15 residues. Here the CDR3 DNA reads TGTGCCAGCAGCCCCGGGATTGGCGAGACCTACGAGCAGTACTTC. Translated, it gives CASSPGIGETYEQYF.

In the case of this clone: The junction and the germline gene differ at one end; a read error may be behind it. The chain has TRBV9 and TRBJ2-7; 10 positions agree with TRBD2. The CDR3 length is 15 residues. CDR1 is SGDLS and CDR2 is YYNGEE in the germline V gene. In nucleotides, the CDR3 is TGTGCCAGCAGTGTAGATAGCGGGAGGATTCGCGAGCAGTACTTC. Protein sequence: CASSVDSGRIREQYF. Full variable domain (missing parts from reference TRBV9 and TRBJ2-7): DSGVTQTPKHLITATGQRVTLRCSPRSGDLSVYWYQQSLDQGLQFLIQYYNGEERAKGNILERFSAQQFPDLHSELNLSSLELGDSALYFCASSVDSGRIREQYFGPGTRLTVT.

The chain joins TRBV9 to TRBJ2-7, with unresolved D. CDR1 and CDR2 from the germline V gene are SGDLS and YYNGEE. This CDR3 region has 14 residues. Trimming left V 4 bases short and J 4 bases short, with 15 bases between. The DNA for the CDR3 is TGTGCCAGCAGCCCAGACTCGGCAGATTACGAGCAGTACTTC. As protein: CASSPDSADYEQYF. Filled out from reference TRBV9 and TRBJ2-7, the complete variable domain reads DSGVTQTPKHLITATGQRVTLRCSPRSGDLSVYWYQQSLDQGLQFLIQYYNGEERAKGNILERFSAQQFPDLHSELNLSSLELGDSALYFCASSPDSADYEQYFGPGTRLTVT.

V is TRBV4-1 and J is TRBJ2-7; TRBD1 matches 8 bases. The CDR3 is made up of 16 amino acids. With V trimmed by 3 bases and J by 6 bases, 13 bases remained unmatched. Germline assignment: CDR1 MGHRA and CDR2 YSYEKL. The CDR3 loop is CASSQPWAGQAGEQYF. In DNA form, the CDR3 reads TGCGCCAGCAGCCAGCCGTGGGCGGGACAGGCGGGCGAGCAGTACTTC.

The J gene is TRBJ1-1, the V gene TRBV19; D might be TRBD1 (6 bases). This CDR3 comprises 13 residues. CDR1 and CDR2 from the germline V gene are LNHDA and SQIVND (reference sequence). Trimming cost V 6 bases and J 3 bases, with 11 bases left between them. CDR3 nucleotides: TGTGCCAGTAGCGTGGGGGCTTACACTGAAGCTTTCTTT. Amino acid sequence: CASSVGAYTEAFF.

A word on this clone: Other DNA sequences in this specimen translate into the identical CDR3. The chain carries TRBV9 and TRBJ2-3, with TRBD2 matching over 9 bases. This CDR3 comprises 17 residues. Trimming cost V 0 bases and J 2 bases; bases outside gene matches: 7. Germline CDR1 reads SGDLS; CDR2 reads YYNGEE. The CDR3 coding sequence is TGTGCCAGCAGCGTAGAATCGGCGGGAGGGGCCACAGATACGCAGTATTTT. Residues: CASSVESAGGATDTQYF.

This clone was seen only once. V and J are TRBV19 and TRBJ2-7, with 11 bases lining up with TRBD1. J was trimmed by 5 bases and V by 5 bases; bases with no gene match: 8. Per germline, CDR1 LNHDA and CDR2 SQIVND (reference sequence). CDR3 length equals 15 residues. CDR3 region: CASSPRTGGIDEQYF. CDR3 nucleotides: TGTGCCAGTAGTCCCCGGACAGGGGGCATCGACGAGCAGTACTTC.

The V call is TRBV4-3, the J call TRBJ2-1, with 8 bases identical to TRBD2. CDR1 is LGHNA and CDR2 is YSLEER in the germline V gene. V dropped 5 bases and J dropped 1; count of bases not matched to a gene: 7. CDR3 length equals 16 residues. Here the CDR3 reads CASSTRVAGSYNEQFF. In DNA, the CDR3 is TGCGCCAGCAGCACCCGCGTAGCGGGATCCTACAATGAGCAGTTCTTC.

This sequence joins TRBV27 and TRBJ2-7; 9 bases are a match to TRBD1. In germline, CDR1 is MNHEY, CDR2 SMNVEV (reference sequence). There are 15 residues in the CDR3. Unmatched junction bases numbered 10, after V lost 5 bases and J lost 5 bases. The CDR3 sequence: CASSKTGGWVDEQYF. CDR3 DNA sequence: TGTGCCAGCAGTAAGACAGGGGGGTGGGTAGACGAGCAGTACTTC.

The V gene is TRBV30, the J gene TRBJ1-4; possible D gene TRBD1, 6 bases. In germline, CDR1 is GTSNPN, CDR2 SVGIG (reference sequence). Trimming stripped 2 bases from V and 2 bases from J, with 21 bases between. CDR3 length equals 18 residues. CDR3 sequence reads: CAWSPLRTDPDTNEKLFF. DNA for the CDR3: TGTGCCTGGAGTCCCCTAAGGACAGATCCTGATACTAATGAAAAACTGTTTTTT. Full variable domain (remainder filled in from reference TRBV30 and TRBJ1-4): SQTIHQWPATLVQPVGSPLSLECTVEGTSNPNLYWYRQAAGRGLQLLFYSVGIGQISSEVPQNLSASRPQDRQFILSSKKLLLSDSGFYLCAWSPLRTDPDTNEKLFFGSGTQLSVL.

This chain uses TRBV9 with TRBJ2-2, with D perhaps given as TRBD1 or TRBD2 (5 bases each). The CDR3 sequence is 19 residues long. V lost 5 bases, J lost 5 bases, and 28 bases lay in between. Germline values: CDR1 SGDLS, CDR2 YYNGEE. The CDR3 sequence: CASSPSFVWSGRRTGELFF. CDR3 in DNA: TGTGCCAGCAGTCCCTCCTTTGTTTGGTCGGGGCGTCGGACCGGGGAGCTGTTTTTT. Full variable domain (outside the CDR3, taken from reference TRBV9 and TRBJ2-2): DSGVTQTPKHLITATGQRVTLRCSPRSGDLSVYWYQQSLDQGLQFLIQYYNGEERAKGNILERFSAQQFPDLHSELNLSSLELGDSALYFCASSPSFVWSGRRTGELFFGEGSRLTVL.

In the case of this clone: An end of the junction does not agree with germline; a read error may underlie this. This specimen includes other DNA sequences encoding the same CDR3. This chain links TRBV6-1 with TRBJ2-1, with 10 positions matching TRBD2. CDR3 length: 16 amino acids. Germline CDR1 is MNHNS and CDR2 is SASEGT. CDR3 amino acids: CASSEWTSGNYNEQFF. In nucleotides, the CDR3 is TGTGCCAGCAGTGAATGGACTAGCGGTAATTACAATGAACAGTTCTTC.

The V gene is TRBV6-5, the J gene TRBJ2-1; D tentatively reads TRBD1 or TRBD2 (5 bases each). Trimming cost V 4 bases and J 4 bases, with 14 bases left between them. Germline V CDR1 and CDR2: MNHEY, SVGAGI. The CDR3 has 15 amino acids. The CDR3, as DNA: TGTGCCAGCAGTTCGGGGCTAGGACCATACAATGAGCAGTTCTTC. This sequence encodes CASSSGLGPYNEQFF.

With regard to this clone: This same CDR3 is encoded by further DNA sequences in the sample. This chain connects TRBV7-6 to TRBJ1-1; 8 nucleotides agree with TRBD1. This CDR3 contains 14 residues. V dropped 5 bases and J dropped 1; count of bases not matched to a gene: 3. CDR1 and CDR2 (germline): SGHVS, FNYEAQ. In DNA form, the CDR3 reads TGTGCCAGCAGCCTTGGACAGGGGAACACTGAAGCTTTCTTT. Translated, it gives CASSLGQGNTEAFF.

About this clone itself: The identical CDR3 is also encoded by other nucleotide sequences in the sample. CDR3 loop: CASSSGLSGNTIYF. In nucleotides, the CDR3 is TGTGCCAGCAGCTCGGGACTTTCTGGAAACACCATATATTTT. The rearrangement uses TRBV7-9 and TRBJ1-3, with D maybe TRBD1 (5 bases). The CDR3 spans 14 residues. In germline, CDR1 is SEHNR, CDR2 FQNEAQ (reference sequence). V lost 4 bases, J lost 1 base, and 8 bases lay in between.

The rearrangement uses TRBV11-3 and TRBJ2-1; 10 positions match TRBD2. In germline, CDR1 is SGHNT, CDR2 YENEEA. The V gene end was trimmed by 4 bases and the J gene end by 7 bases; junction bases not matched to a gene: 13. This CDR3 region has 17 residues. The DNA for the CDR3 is TGTGCCAGCAGCTCCACCACTAGCGGGGCAATAGGAAATGAGCAGTTCTTC. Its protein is CASSSTTSGAIGNEQFF.

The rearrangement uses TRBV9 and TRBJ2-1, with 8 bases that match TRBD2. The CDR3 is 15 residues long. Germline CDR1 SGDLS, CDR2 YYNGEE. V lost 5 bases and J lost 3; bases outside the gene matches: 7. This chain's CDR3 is CASRPSGGGYNEQFF. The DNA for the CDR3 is TGTGCCAGCAGACCCTCCGGGGGGGGCTACAATGAGCAGTTCTTC.

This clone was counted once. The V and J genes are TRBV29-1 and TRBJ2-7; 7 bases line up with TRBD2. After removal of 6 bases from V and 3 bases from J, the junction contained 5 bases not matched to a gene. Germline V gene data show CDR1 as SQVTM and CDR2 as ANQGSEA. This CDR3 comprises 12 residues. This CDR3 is CSVRPSGYEQYF. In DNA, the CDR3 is TGCAGCGTCCGCCCTAGCGGCTACGAGCAGTACTTC.

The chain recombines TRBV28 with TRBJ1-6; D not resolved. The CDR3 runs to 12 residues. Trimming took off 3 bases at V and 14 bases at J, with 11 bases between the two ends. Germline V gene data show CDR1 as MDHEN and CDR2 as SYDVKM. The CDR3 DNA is TGTGCCAGCAGTTTCCCGGACCGATCCCTCCACTTT. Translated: CASSFPDRSLHF.

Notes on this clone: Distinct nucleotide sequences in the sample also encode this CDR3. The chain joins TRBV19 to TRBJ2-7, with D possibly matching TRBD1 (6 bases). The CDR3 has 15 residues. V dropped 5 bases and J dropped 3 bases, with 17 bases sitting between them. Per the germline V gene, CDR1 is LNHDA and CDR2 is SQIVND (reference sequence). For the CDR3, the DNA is TGTGCCAGTAGTCCCCTGGGACAAGGGGGCTACGAGCAGTACTTC. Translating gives CASSPLGQGGYEQYF.

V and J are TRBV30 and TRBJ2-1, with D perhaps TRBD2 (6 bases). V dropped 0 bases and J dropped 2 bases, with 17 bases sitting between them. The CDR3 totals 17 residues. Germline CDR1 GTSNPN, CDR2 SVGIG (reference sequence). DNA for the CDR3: TGTGCCTGGAGTGTATCTGGGACGGGAGTCCCCTACAATGAGCAGTTCTTC. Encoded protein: CAWSVSGTGVPYNEQFF.